This T cell receptor (beta chain) was sequenced in a study of blood T cells in healthy people across ages. The V and J ends lost 7 bases and 5 bases respectively, with 17 bases between them. This CDR3 has 13 residues. The germline gives CDR1 SQVTM, CDR2 ANQGSEA. Primed by a sample-barcoded 5' primer and a J-beta primer mix, a second PCR proceeded for roughly 7 to 12 cycles. TCRdb re-derived calls from the 5' RACE reads in MiXCR, one entry per CDR3 protein. The sample has around 1,000,000 distinct CDR3 sequences, around 27% seen once. These data were also filed under a second study, of T cells of mothers and their children. That report notes: With the M1S primer of the second PCR, sample barcodes and 2-4 random nucleotides were added.

Specimen: blood. This TCR derives from a girl aged 2 to 9 in good health. The chain combines TRBV29-1 with TRBJ2-5; possible D gene TRBD2, 6 bases. CDR3 nucleotide sequence: TGCAGCGGGAGGGACGGCGTTTGGGAGACCCAGTACTTC. Amino acid sequence: CSGRDGVWETQYF.